The source of this T cell receptor (beta chain) is a study of blood T cell repertoires in COVID-19. Study background: COVID-19 samples collected from the United States, Italy and Spain covered acute and convalescent phases.

Germline V CDR1 and CDR2: SGHVS, FNYEAQ. CDR3 length: 17 amino acids. V dropped 5 bases and J dropped 0; count of bases not matched to a gene: 10. Generated by immunoSEQ multiplex PCR, the TCRdb table keeps only in-frame clones and is missing some. The sample carries some 120,000 clones, approximately 85% recorded once. This chain connects TRBV7-6 to TRBJ1-3, with TRBD1 identical over 7 bases. The receptor's source is a human donor in a cohort sampled during active COVID-19. The sample comprised peripheral blood. The CDR3 DNA reads as TGTGCCAGCAGCCTGGTGGGACAGACCTCCTCTGGAAACACCATATATTTT. This gives the protein CASSLVGQTSSGNTIYF.